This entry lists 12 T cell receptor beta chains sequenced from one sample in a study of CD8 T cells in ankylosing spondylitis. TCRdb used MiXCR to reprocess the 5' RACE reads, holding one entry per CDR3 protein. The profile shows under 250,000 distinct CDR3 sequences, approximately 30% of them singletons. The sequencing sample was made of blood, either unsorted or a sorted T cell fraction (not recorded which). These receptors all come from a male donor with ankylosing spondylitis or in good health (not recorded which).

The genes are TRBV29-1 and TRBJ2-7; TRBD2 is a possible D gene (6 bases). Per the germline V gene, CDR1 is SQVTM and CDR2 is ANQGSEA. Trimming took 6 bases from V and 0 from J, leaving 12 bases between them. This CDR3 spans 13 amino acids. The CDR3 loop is CSVSGTHSYEQYF. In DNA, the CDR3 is TGCAGCGTATCCGGGACTCACTCCTACGAGCAGTACTTC.

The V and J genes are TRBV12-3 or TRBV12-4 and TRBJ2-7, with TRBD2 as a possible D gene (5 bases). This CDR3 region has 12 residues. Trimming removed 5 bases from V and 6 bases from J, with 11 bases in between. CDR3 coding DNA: TGTGCCAGCAGTCCCCGACGGGGCGAGCAGTACTTC. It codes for CASSPRRGEQYF.

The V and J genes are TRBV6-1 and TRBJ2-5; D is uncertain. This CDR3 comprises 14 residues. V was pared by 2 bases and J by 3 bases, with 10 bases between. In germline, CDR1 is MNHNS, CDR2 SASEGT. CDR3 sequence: CASSERGSKETQYF. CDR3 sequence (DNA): TGTGCCAGCAGTGAAAGAGGCAGTAAAGAGACCCAGTACTTC.

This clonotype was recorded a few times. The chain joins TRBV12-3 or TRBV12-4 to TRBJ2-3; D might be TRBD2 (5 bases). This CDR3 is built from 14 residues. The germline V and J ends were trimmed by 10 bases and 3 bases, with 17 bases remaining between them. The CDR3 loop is CATTTGVGTDTQYF. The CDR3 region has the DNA TGTGCCACCACGACCGGGGTTGGGACAGATACGCAGTATTTT.

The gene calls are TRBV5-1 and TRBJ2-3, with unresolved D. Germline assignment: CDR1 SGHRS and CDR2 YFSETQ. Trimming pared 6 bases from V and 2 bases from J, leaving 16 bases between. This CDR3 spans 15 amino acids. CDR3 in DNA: TGCGCCAGCACCCTCGCGGACCCGCTCACAGATACGCAGTATTTT. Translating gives CASTLADPLTDTQYF.

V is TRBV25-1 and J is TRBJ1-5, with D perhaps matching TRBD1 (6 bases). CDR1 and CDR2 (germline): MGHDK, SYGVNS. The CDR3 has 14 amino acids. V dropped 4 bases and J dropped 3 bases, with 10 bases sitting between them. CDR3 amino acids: CASSAYRDNQPQHF. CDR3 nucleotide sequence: TGTGCCAGCAGTGCTTACAGGGACAATCAGCCCCAGCATTTT.

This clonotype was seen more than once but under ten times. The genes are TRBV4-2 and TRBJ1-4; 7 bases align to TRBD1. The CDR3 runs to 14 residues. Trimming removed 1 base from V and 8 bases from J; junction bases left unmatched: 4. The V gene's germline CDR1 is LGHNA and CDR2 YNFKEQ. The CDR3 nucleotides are TGTGCCAGCAGCCAAGCATACAGGGGAGAAAAACTGTTTTTT. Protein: CASSQAYRGEKLFF.

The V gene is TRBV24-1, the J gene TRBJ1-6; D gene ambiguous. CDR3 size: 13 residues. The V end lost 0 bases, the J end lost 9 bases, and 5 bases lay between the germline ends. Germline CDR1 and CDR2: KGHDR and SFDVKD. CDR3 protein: CATSDLHGSPLHF. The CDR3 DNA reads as TGTGCCACCAGTGATTTGCACGGTTCACCCCTCCACTTT.

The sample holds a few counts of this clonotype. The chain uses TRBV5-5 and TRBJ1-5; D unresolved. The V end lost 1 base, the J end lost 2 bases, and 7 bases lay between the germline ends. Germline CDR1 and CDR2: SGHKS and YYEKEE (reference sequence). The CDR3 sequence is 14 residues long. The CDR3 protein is CASSLSRGNQPQHF. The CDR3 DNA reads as TGTGCCAGCAGCTTGTCACGGGGCAATCAGCCCCAGCATTTT.

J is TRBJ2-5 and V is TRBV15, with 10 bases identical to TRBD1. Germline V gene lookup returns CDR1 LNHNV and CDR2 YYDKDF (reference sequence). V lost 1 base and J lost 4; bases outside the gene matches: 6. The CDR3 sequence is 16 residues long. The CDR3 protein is CATSRGATGGSETQYF. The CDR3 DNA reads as TGTGCCACCAGCAGAGGGGCGACAGGGGGCTCAGAGACCCAGTACTTC.

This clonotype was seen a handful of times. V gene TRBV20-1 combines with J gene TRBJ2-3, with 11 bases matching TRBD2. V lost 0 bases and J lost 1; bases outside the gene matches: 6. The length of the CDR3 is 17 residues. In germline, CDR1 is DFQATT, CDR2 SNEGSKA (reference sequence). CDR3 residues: CSARDIAGGPGTDTQYF. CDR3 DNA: TGCAGTGCTAGAGATATAGCGGGGGGGCCTGGCACAGATACGCAGTATTTT.

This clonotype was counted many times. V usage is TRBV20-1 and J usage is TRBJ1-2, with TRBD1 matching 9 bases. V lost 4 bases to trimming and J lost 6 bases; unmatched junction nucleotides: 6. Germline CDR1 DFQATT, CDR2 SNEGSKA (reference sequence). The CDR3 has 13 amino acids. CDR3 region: CSAKPRTGDGYTF. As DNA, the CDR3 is TGCAGTGCTAAACCCCGGACAGGGGATGGCTACACCTTC.